Reported below is one T cell receptor beta chain. In the authors' workflow: Quantification of nucleated cells was approximated via reference gene primer amplification. Using immunoSEQ multiplex PCR, the repertoire was profiled, and TCRdb retains in-frame clones only, with some absent. V and J calls and clone size are copied from that table; D and trimming were computed from the DNA. The table shows approximately 40,000 clones, with 90% to 95% occurring only once. The data are from a study of blood T cell repertoires in COVID-19. Overall study context: COVID-19 samples collected from the United States, Italy and Spain covered acute and convalescent phases. T cells, B-cell-depleted T cells, or PBMCs supplied cDNA or gDNA.

This CDR3 contains 12 residues. Germline assignment: CDR1 SGHAT and CDR2 FQNNGV. Unmatched junction bases numbered 6, after V lost 5 bases and J lost 15 bases. Sequencing was done on a sample of peripheral blood. This receptor was obtained from a human donor in a cohort sampled during active COVID-19. J is TRBJ2-1 and V is TRBV11-2; 11 nucleotides align to TRBD2. As DNA, the CDR3 is TGTGCCAGCAGCCAGACTAGCGGGACTCTGTTCTTC. The encoded protein is CASSQTSGTLFF.